One sample yielded the 13 T cell receptor beta chains listed below, sequenced in a study of T-cell memory formation after mild COVID-19. One entry per CDR3 protein results from TCRdb running MiXCR on the 5' RACE reads. The sample includes hundreds of thousands of distinct CDR3 sequences, nearly 25% seen only once; the top ten take about 12%. The sequenced sample was PBMCs or a T cell subset sorted from them (not recorded which). The receptors stem from an adult woman who had mild COVID-19 (a few samples of this study predate the infection). Cell type and time point are not known.

The gene calls are TRBV2 and TRBJ2-3, with a tentative D call TRBD2 (5 bases). Looked up from germline, CDR1 is SNHLY and CDR2 is FYNNEI. This CDR3 region has 15 residues. V lost 5 bases and J 0 bases, leaving 12 bases between the germline ends. DNA for the CDR3: TGTGCCAGCAGTCCTCGGGGAGCTAGCACAGATACGCAGTATTTT. This sequence encodes CASSPRGASTDTQYF.

The chain employs TRBV20-1 and TRBJ2-2, with TRBD2 matching 7 bases. The germline CDR1 and CDR2 sequences are DFQATT and SNEGSKA (reference sequence). V lost 6 bases, J lost 4 bases, and 14 bases stayed unmatched. The CDR3 has 16 residues. CDR3 nucleotides: TGCAGTGCCTCAAACCCCCTAGCGGAAGTCACCGGGGAGCTGTTTTTT. This codes for CSASNPLAEVTGELFF.

V gene TRBV24-1 combines with J gene TRBJ2-1; weak D call: TRBD1 (6 bases). The CDR3 runs 13 residues. Germline V lookup: CDR1 KGHDR, CDR2 SFDVKD. The V and J ends lost 9 bases and 4 bases respectively, with 12 bases between them. The CDR3, as DNA: TGTGCCACCCGACGAACAGGGTACAATGAGCAGTTCTTC. Amino acid sequence: CATRRTGYNEQFF.

This clonotype came up many times. This rearrangement joins TRBV5-1 to TRBJ2-1, with 7 bases that match TRBD1. The trim removed 7 bases at V and 4 bases at J, leaving 8 bases unmatched. Germline values: CDR1 SGHRS, CDR2 YFSETQ. CDR3 size: 14 residues. For the CDR3, the DNA is TGCGCCAGCTCTCGACAGGGACCATACAATGAGCAGTTCTTC. Its translation is CASSRQGPYNEQFF.

This clonotype was detected only a few times. The rearrangement links TRBV19 to TRBJ1-5; TRBD1 might be the D (6 bases). Germline CDR1 is LNHDA and CDR2 is SQIVND (reference sequence). V was shortened by 6 bases and J by 0 bases, with 15 bases between the two germline ends. This CDR3 comprises 16 residues. This CDR3 reads CASSLPQGHSNQPQHF. DNA of the CDR3: TGTGCCAGTAGCCTACCCCAGGGGCATAGCAATCAGCCCCAGCATTTT. The whole variable domain, remainder taken from reference TRBV19 and TRBJ1-5, is DGGITQSPKYLFRKEGQNVTLSCEQNLNHDAMYWYRQDPGQGLRLIYYSQIVNDFQKGDIAEGYSVSREKKESFPLTVTSAQKNPTAFYLCASSLPQGHSNQPQHFGDGTRLSIL.

The V gene is TRBV4-1, the J gene TRBJ2-2, with D tentatively TRBD2 (7 bases). The CDR3 sequence is 15 residues long. The V and J ends lost 5 bases and 5 bases respectively, with 15 bases between them. Germline V gene lookup returns CDR1 MGHRA and CDR2 YSYEKL. This CDR3 reads CASSSRGGGTGELFF. The CDR3 bases are TGCGCCAGCAGCTCCCGCGGGGGCGGGACCGGGGAGCTGTTTTTT.

The genes are TRBV4-2 and TRBJ2-4, with a weak D call TRBD2 (6 bases). V was pared by 0 bases and J by 7 bases, with 25 bases between. CDR3 length equals 19 residues. Per germline, CDR1 LGHNA and CDR2 YNFKEQ. For the CDR3, the DNA is TGTGCCAGCAGCCAAGAAATCCACCCAAGTGGGCGGGAATGGAACATTCAGTACTTC. As protein: CASSQEIHPSGREWNIQYF.

This clonotype has just a few counts. This rearrangement joins TRBV6-2 or TRBV6-3 to TRBJ1-2; the D is unclear. The CDR3 sequence is 12 residues long. Germline assignment: CDR1 MNHEY and CDR2 SVGEGT. The V end lost 2 bases, the J end lost 4 bases, and 5 bases lay between the germline ends. In DNA form, the CDR3 reads TGTGCCAGCAGTTACGTCGGCTATGGCTACACCTTC. It yields the protein CASSYVGYGYTF.

This clonotype has just a few counts. The chain joins TRBV12-3 or TRBV12-4 to TRBJ2-1, with 7 nucleotides matching TRBD2. The CDR3 covers 15 residues. Trimming removed 5 bases from V and 10 bases from J; junction bases left unmatched: 14. The CDR3 is CASSPLSGGAREQFF. The CDR3 coding sequence is TGTGCCAGCAGTCCCCTCTCGGGGGGAGCCCGAGAGCAGTTCTTC.

J is TRBJ1-2 and V is TRBV27; D gene uncertain. V was shortened by 3 bases and J by 3 bases, with 8 bases between the two germline ends. Germline CDR1 MNHEY, CDR2 SMNVEV (reference sequence). This CDR3 has 13 residues. The CDR3 DNA sequence: TGTGCCAGCAGTTTCGGGGTAGACTATGGCTACACCTTC. Protein sequence: CASSFGVDYGYTF.

There are a few counts of this clonotype. J is TRBJ1-3 and V is TRBV6-2 or TRBV6-3; D unresolved. The V end was cut by 2 bases, the J end by 0 bases, with 5 bases between. The CDR3 length is 14 residues. Germline CDR1 is MNHEY and CDR2 is SVGEGT. The CDR3 spells CASSYANSGNTIYF. As DNA, the CDR3 is TGTGCCAGCAGTTACGCGAACTCTGGAAACACCATATATTTT.

CDR3 protein: CASRGTGDQETQYF. CDR3 nucleotides: TGTGCCAGCAGGGGTACGGGGGACCAAGAGACCCAGTACTTC. V gene TRBV2 combines with J gene TRBJ2-5; weak D call: TRBD2 (6 bases). CDR1 is SNHLY and CDR2 is FYNNEI in the germline V gene. The V and J ends lost 6 bases and 0 bases respectively, with 11 bases between them. This CDR3 is 14 amino acids long.

This clonotype was detected ten times or more. V and J are TRBV7-6 and TRBJ2-3; D gene unclear. This CDR3 has 13 amino acids. Germline V gene lookup returns CDR1 SGHVS and CDR2 FNYEAQ. Deletions cut 4 bases from V and 0 bases from J, with 5 bases between. The CDR3 reads CASSSPSTDTQYF. The CDR3 coding sequence is TGTGCCAGCAGCTCCCCTAGCACAGATACGCAGTATTTT.